The sequence of this T cell receptor beta chain was determined in a study of cytotoxic CD8 clonotypes in ibrutinib-treated CLL. Whole-study findings and limits: Measured clonality at baseline was greater than in age-matched healthy donors and tracked with circulating CD8+ T-cell counts. The clonality went up when patients responded to ibrutinib and dropped back toward baseline at progression. Few clonotypes were public, and these shrank or held steady under treatment.

From cryopreserved PBMCs came roughly 2 micrograms of genomic DNA used for TCR beta libraries. Clones were sequenced by immunoSEQ multiplex PCR, and TCRdb holds only the in-frame ones, with some missing. The repertoire holds about 130,000 clones, with about 79% as singletons. Germline-derived CDR1 and CDR2 are MDHEN and SYDVKM. The CDR3 consists of 11 residues. Remarks on this clone: What it binds is not known. A read error may account for a junction end that differs from germline.

This chain uses TRBV28 with TRBJ2-7; tentatively, D is TRBD1 (7 bases). The sequence came from a human donor with chronic lymphocytic leukemia. Sequenced material: PBMCs, taken after 12 months of ibrutinib treatment. CDR3 in amino acids: CASSPGQDGGF. CDR3 bases: TGTGCCAGCAGTCCCGGACAGGATGGGGGGTTC.